Following are 27 T cell receptor beta chains from one sample sequenced in a study of T cells in Graves' hyperthyroidism and ophthalmopathy. Amplification of TCR beta CDR3 regions used RNA as the template. When the TCR CDR3 underwent first-round RT-PCR, the HTBI primer set was used. TCRdb passed the multiplex PCR reads through MiXCR, listing each CDR3 protein once. The table lists approximately 530,000 distinct CDR3 sequences, 20% of them singletons. The material sequenced was blood. These receptors were taken from a middle-aged man with Graves' ophthalmopathy.

The sample holds a few counts of this clonotype. The genes are TRBV12-3 or TRBV12-4 and TRBJ2-7; 9 positions agree with TRBD1. The CDR3 loop spans 15 amino acids. Trimming removed 6 bases from V and 3 bases from J; junction bases left unmatched: 9. The CDR3 DNA reads as TGTGCCAGCAGAATTTACAGGGGGCTAATCTACGAGCAGTACTTC. Protein product: CASRIYRGLIYEQYF.

With regard to this clonotype: The junction differs from germline at one of its ends, possibly a read error. V gene TRBV18 combines with J gene TRBJ2-3, with D perhaps TRBD1 (6 bases). The CDR3 contains 13 residues. CDR1 KGHSH and CDR2 LQKENI come from the germline V gene. In DNA form, the CDR3 reads TGTGCCAGCTCGTCAGACAGGATTAATACGCTGTATTTT. Translating it yields CASSSDRINTLYF.

This clonotype was seen a handful of times. The chain is built from TRBV7-3 and TRBJ2-1; possibly TRBD1 for D (5 bases). Between the trimmed V and J ends, which lost 8 bases and 5 bases, there was a span of 7 bases. In germline, CDR1 is SGHTA, CDR2 FQGTGA. The CDR3 is 11 residues long. The DNA for the CDR3 is TGTGCCAGCGGGGCTGACAATGAGCAGTTCTTC. It specifies CASGADNEQFF.

The genes are TRBV11-2 and TRBJ2-3; 9 positions agree with TRBD1. Per the germline V gene, CDR1 is SGHAT and CDR2 is FQNNGV. The ends lost 5 bases at V and 1 base at J; junction bases unmatched: 7. This CDR3 spans 16 amino acids. CDR3 DNA sequence: TGTGCCAGCAGCCCCGGACAGGGGCAAGGCACAGATACGCAGTATTTT. Translating it yields CASSPGQGQGTDTQYF.

This clonotype was seen repeatedly, ten times or more. This sequence joins TRBV19 and TRBJ2-1; 10 positions match TRBD2. J lost 0 bases, V lost 9 bases, and 5 bases had no gene match. CDR1 and CDR2 (germline): LNHDA, SQIVND (reference sequence). This CDR3 has 15 residues. CDR3 coding DNA: TGTGCCAGCAGCCCTAGCGGGAGCTCCTACAATGAGCAGTTCTTC. This gives the protein CASSPSGSSYNEQFF.

A single count supports this clonotype. The chain couples TRBV29-1 to TRBJ2-1; TRBD2 might be the D (6 bases). Germline V gene sequence: CDR1 SQVTM, CDR2 ANQGSEA. The CDR3 is made up of 14 amino acids. The ends were cut back, 3 bases at V and 9 bases at J, with 18 bases in the middle. DNA for the CDR3: TGCAGCGTTGATTGGTCGGGAGCTAGGCGTGAGCAGTTCTTC. Translation gives CSVDWSGARREQFF.

This clonotype was recorded at least ten times. The V gene is TRBV27, the J gene TRBJ2-7; D is undetermined. V gave up 0 bases and J gave up 2 bases, with 8 bases separating them. The CDR3 consists of 14 residues. Germline V gene sequence: CDR1 MNHEY, CDR2 SMNVEV (reference sequence). This chain's CDR3 is CASSLSSRTYEQYF. The CDR3 nucleotides read TGTGCCAGCAGTTTATCTAGCAGAACCTACGAGCAGTACTTC.

This clonotype was seen more than once but under ten times. The chain is built from TRBV9 and TRBJ2-3; D remains unclear. The V gene lost 1 base and the J gene lost 0 bases, with 9 bases spanning the gap. Germline loops: CDR1 SGDLS, CDR2 YYNGEE. This CDR3 is built from 15 residues. The CDR3 sequence: CASSVTTTSTDTQYF. The DNA for the CDR3 is TGTGCCAGCAGCGTAACAACAACCAGCACAGATACGCAGTATTTT.

The sample holds many counts of this clonotype. The V call is TRBV7-2, the J call TRBJ2-3; D assignment may be TRBD1 or TRBD2 (6 bases each). Trimming took 5 bases from V and 2 from J, leaving 14 bases between them. Germline-derived CDR1 and CDR2 are SGHTA and FQGNSA. The CDR3 sequence is 15 residues long. The chain's CDR3 is CASSGPGAVTDTQYF. CDR3 DNA sequence: TGTGCCAGCAGCGGACCGGGGGCGGTCACAGATACGCAGTATTTT. The full variable domain, rest sourced from reference TRBV7-2 and TRBJ2-3, is GAGVSQSPSNKVTEKGKDVELRCDPISGHTALYWYRQSLGQGLEFLIYFQGNSAPDKSGLPSDRFSAERTGGSVSTLTIQRTQQEDSAVYLCASSGPGAVTDTQYFGPGTRLTVL.

This clonotype has only a few counts. V is TRBV12-3 or TRBV12-4 and J is TRBJ2-7; TRBD2 is a possible D gene (5 bases). V was cut by 5 bases and J by 2 bases, with 16 bases left in between. The length of the CDR3 is 15 residues. The CDR3 sequence: CASSQDRDDTYEQYF. DNA of the CDR3: TGTGCCAGCAGTCAAGACCGGGATGACACCTACGAGCAGTACTTC.

This clonotype has ten or more counts. The chain has TRBV18 and TRBJ1-1; D might be TRBD1 (6 bases). Germline V gives CDR1 KGHSH, CDR2 LQKENI. V was pared by 3 bases and J by 0 bases, with 11 bases between. This CDR3 has 15 amino acids. CDR3 in amino acids: CASSPGAPLNTEAFF. The CDR3 coding sequence is TGTGCCAGCTCACCGGGGGCCCCGTTGAACACTGAAGCTTTCTTT.

The chain links TRBV6-1 to TRBJ2-7, with TRBD1 as a possible D gene (6 bases). Germline CDR1 MNHNS, CDR2 SASEGT. The V and J ends lost 6 bases and 3 bases respectively, with 18 bases between them. The CDR3 length is 15 residues. This chain's CDR3 is CASSLTQGTGYEQYF. The CDR3 bases are TGTGCCAGCAGCCTAACTCAGGGGACGGGCTACGAGCAGTACTTC.

The gene calls are TRBV28 and TRBJ1-5; 11 nucleotides agree with TRBD1. The CDR3 covers 15 residues. The ends lost 6 bases at V and 6 bases at J; junction bases unmatched: 7. The germline CDR1 and CDR2 sequences are MDHEN and SYDVKM. In nucleotides, the CDR3 is TGTGCCAGCAGCCACCCGGGACAGGGGGGTCAGCCCCAGCATTTT. Protein sequence: CASSHPGQGGQPQHF.

This chain links TRBV4-2 with TRBJ2-3; 9 nucleotides line up with TRBD2. J gave up 1 base and V 0 bases, and 8 bases lay outside the gene matches. Germline CDR1 reads LGHNA; CDR2 reads YNFKEQ. There are 18 residues in the CDR3. The CDR3 DNA follows: TGTGCCAGCAGCCAAGATAGGCTGACTAGCGGTCGCACAGATACGCAGTATTTT. Its translation: CASSQDRLTSGRTDTQYF.

J is TRBJ2-1 and V is TRBV7-3; TRBD2 agrees at 15 bases. CDR1 and CDR2 from the germline V gene are SGHTA and FQGTGA. The CDR3 has 19 residues. With V trimmed by 2 bases and J by 3 bases, 8 bases remained unmatched. CDR3 in amino acids: CASSLRGLAGGVVYNEQFF. Here the CDR3 DNA reads TGTGCCAGCAGCTTACGGGGACTAGCGGGAGGTGTGGTCTACAATGAGCAGTTCTTC.

The chain couples TRBV9 to TRBJ1-1; D may be TRBD1 (6 bases). Trimming left V 1 base short and J 0 bases short, with 13 bases between. Per germline, CDR1 SGDLS and CDR2 YYNGEE. The CDR3 sequence is 16 residues long. CDR3 protein: CASSVQGGGMNTEAFF. As DNA, the CDR3 is TGTGCCAGCAGCGTACAAGGAGGGGGAATGAACACTGAAGCTTTCTTT. Filled out from reference TRBV9 and TRBJ1-1, the complete variable domain reads DSGVTQTPKHLITATGQRVTLRCSPRSGDLSVYWYQQSLDQGLQFLIQYYNGEERAKGNILERFSAQQFPDLHSELNLSSLELGDSALYFCASSVQGGGMNTEAFFGQGTRLTVV.

This clonotype was seen ten or more times. The rearrangement joins TRBV11-2 to TRBJ2-3; D possibly corresponds to TRBD2 (5 bases). The CDR3 contains 16 residues. V was shortened by 7 bases and J by 2 bases, with 19 bases between the two germline ends. Germline lookup yields CDR1 SGHAT and CDR2 FQNNGV. CDR3 loop: CASTLTPGSPTDTQYF. In nucleotides, the CDR3 is TGTGCCAGCACCCTAACCCCGGGATCTCCCACAGATACGCAGTATTTT.

This clonotype was found a few times. V usage is TRBV7-3 and J usage is TRBJ2-1; no clear D gene. This CDR3 spans 13 amino acids. The germline gives CDR1 SGHTA, CDR2 FQGTGA. V was shortened by 4 bases and J by 9 bases, with 13 bases between the two germline ends. CDR3 sequence: CASSSVQGGEQFF. The CDR3 nucleotides are TGTGCCAGCAGCTCCGTTCAAGGCGGTGAGCAGTTCTTC.

The V call is TRBV7-9, the J call TRBJ2-3; D might be TRBD1 (6 bases). Trimming removed 1 base at V and 4 bases at J, with 9 bases between. Germline CDR1 reads SEHNR; CDR2 reads FQNEAQ (reference sequence). This CDR3 is 14 amino acids long. This CDR3 is CASSLDTGSDTQYF. The CDR3 bases are TGTGCCAGCAGCTTAGATACAGGGTCAGATACGCAGTATTTT.

This clonotype occurred many times. This chain joins TRBV5-1 and TRBJ1-5, with 8 bases identical to TRBD1. The CDR3 loop spans 15 amino acids. Germline loops: CDR1 SGHRS, CDR2 YFSETQ. After removal of 1 base from V and 3 bases from J, the junction contained 3 bases not matched to a gene. This CDR3 is CASSLSGQVNQPQHF. For the CDR3, the DNA is TGCGCCAGCAGCTTGTCGGGACAGGTCAATCAGCCCCAGCATTTT.

CDR3 DNA sequence: TGTGCCAGCGGATTTGCTGGCGTGCAGTTCTTC. Amino acids: CASGFAGVQFF. The V gene is TRBV12-3 or TRBV12-4, the J gene TRBJ2-1; D remains ambiguous. This CDR3 has 11 amino acids. V shed 8 bases and J shed 12 bases, with 14 bases lying between them.

This clonotype was seen only a few times. The chain couples TRBV2 to TRBJ1-6, with a weak D call TRBD1 (6 bases). V lost 10 bases and J 6 bases, leaving 13 bases between the germline ends. Germline CDR1 is SNHLY and CDR2 is FYNNEI. This CDR3 has 13 amino acids. CDR3 in amino acids: CATRDNPNSPLHF. CDR3 bases: TGTGCCACCAGGGACAACCCTAATTCACCCCTCCACTTT.

This clonotype was counted only a few times. The rearrangement joins TRBV5-1 to TRBJ2-2; D gene uncertain. Germline CDR1 is SGHRS and CDR2 is YFSETQ. V gave up 1 base and J gave up 5 bases, with 12 bases separating them. The CDR3 runs to 15 residues. The CDR3 DNA reads TGCGCCAGCAGCTTGAGGGCAGGCGGAACCGGGGAGCTGTTTTTT. This sequence encodes CASSLRAGGTGELFF.

This chain joins TRBV20-1 and TRBJ2-5; possibly TRBD2 for D (6 bases). CDR1 is DFQATT, CDR2 SNEGSKA, per germline (reference sequence). The CDR3 runs to 13 residues. V was shortened by 1 base and J by 4 bases, with 10 bases between the two germline ends. The CDR3 region is CSARGLGGETQYF. CDR3 DNA: TGCAGTGCTAGAGGACTAGGAGGAGAGACCCAGTACTTC.

The gene calls are TRBV11-2 and TRBJ2-1; D gene unclear. From germline, CDR1 is SGHAT and CDR2 FQNNGV. The length of the CDR3 is 16 residues. The V end was cut by 3 bases, the J end by 0 bases, with 12 bases between. CDR3 nucleotide sequence: TGTGCCAGCAGCTTTAGCAGCGAGAGCTCCTACAATGAGCAGTTCTTC. This gives the protein CASSFSSESSYNEQFF.

This clonotype turned up a few times. The rearrangement joins TRBV12-3 or TRBV12-4 to TRBJ2-7; perhaps D is TRBD1 or TRBD2 (5 bases each). This CDR3 contains 14 residues. The germline V and J ends were trimmed by 2 bases and 2 bases, with 10 bases remaining between them. The CDR3 bases are TGTGCCAGCAGTTTATTGGGGGTAACCTACGAGCAGTACTTC. This codes for CASSLLGVTYEQYF.

This clonotype has at least ten counts. CDR3 sequence reads: CASSSDTYNEQFF. CDR3 coding DNA: TGTGCCAGCAGCTCTGACACCTACAATGAGCAGTTCTTC. The chain uses TRBV7-9 and TRBJ2-1; D unresolved. Per the germline V gene, CDR1 is SEHNR and CDR2 is FQNEAQ (reference sequence). The CDR3 is 13 residues long. V lost 4 bases to trimming and J lost 2 bases, with 6 bases between them.